Presented here are 19 T cell receptor beta chains from one specimen sequenced in a study of T cells in Graves' hyperthyroidism and ophthalmopathy (dated 2019 in TCRdb). The library was obtained by multiplex PCR. Sequencing used an Illumina HiSeq 2000. The TCR beta CDR3 regions were amplified from the RNA transcripts. The TCR CDR3 was subjected to a first round of RT-PCR using the HTBI primer set and the Qiagen OneStep RT-PCR kit. The public reads were reanalyzed by TCRdb: fastp trimming at Q25, MiXCR alignment, in-frame beta chains only. Each CDR3 protein appears once, grouped with its most common genes and DNA. In all, the sample holds more than 350,000 distinct CDR3 sequences, and around 15% of those were seen once. The leading ten clones occupy 20% of the sample. Sequencing was performed on blood. The receptors shown here come from a woman aged 25 to 39 with Graves' ophthalmopathy.

This clonotype occurred many times. This chain connects TRBV9 to TRBJ1-1; possibly TRBD1 for D (5 bases). The CDR3 is 15 residues long. Trimming stripped 0 bases from V and 1 base from J, with 10 bases between. Germline V gene lookup returns CDR1 SGDLS and CDR2 YYNGEE. CDR3 DNA: TGTGCCAGCAGCGTAGTCGACAGTGGGAACACTGAAGCTTTCTTT. It codes for CASSVVDSGNTEAFF.

The chain has TRBV20-1 and TRBJ1-4; D gene unclear. Deletions cut 5 bases from V and 4 bases from J, with 11 bases between. Germline values: CDR1 DFQATT, CDR2 SNEGSKA (reference sequence). There are 13 residues in the CDR3. The CDR3 region is CSAGGRNNEKLFF. CDR3 nucleotides: TGCAGTGCTGGAGGACGGAATAATGAAAAACTGTTTTTT.

This clonotype showed up just a few times. The CDR3 protein is CASSFHGLAGGPGDTQYF. CDR3 sequence (DNA): TGTGCCAGCAGCTTTCATGGTCTAGCGGGGGGGCCCGGAGATACGCAGTATTTT. V gene TRBV5-8 combines with J gene TRBJ2-3, with 12 bases fitting TRBD2. Trimming took 2 bases from V and 5 from J; bases not matched to a gene: 12. The CDR3 covers 18 residues. Germline CDR1 reads SGHTS; CDR2 reads YDEGEE.

This clonotype was picked up many times. The V and J genes are TRBV28 and TRBJ1-2, with D possibly matching TRBD1 (5 bases). Trimming shortened V by 5 bases and J by 5 bases, and 12 bases separated the two germline ends. CDR1 MDHEN and CDR2 SYDVKM come from the germline V gene. This CDR3 spans 13 amino acids. The DNA for the CDR3 is TGTGCCAGCAGTACCCGGGGCCAATATGGCTACACCTTC. Its translation: CASSTRGQYGYTF.

Ten or more counts support this clonotype. J is TRBJ1-2 and V is TRBV30; no clear D. V shed 3 bases and J shed 3 bases, with 8 bases lying between them. Germline V gene data show CDR1 as GTSNPN and CDR2 as SVGIG (reference sequence). This CDR3 is built from 12 residues. The DNA for the CDR3 is TGTGCCTGGAGGGGCAAGGACTATGGCTACACCTTC. It encodes CAWRGKDYGYTF.

This clonotype was detected ten times or more. The CDR3 nucleotides read TGCGCCAGCAGCAGCGAAAGACAGGGTATAGATACGCAGTATTTT. It is translated as CASSSERQGIDTQYF. The V and J genes are TRBV5-1 and TRBJ2-3, with TRBD1 matching 7 bases. This CDR3 contains 15 residues. V lost 4 bases, J lost 5 bases, and 10 bases stayed unmatched. Germline V gene lookup returns CDR1 SGHRS and CDR2 YFSETQ.

The chain is built from TRBV15 and TRBJ2-5; the D is unclear. CDR1 LNHNV and CDR2 YYDKDF come from the germline V gene (reference sequence). The CDR3 sequence is 13 residues long. V was pared by 2 bases and J by 5 bases, with 9 bases between. CDR3 sequence reads: CATSRNLGETQYF. The CDR3 DNA is TGTGCCACCAGCAGAAACCTCGGGGAGACCCAGTACTTC.

The rearrangement links TRBV4-1 to TRBJ2-2, with TRBD2 identical over 12 bases. The CDR3 length is 18 residues. Germline values: CDR1 MGHRA, CDR2 YSYEKL. With 1 base clipped from V and 0 bases from J, the junction kept 3 bases outside the gene matches. CDR3 bases: TGCGCCAGCAGCCAAGCGACTAGCGGGGGTACGAACACCGGGGAGCTGTTTTTT. Its protein product is CASSQATSGGTNTGELFF.

This clonotype has more than one count but fewer than ten. The chain employs TRBV19 and TRBJ1-4; D gene unclear. CDR3 length: 16 amino acids. V dropped 7 bases and J dropped 0 bases, with 15 bases sitting between them. Germline values: CDR1 LNHDA, CDR2 SQIVND (reference sequence). The CDR3 is CASKDGRRPTNEKLFF. Written as DNA, the CDR3 is TGTGCCAGTAAGGACGGCAGGAGGCCAACTAATGAAAAACTGTTTTTT.

This clonotype has at least ten counts. The CDR3 protein is CAWSVDAYEQYF. CDR3 DNA sequence: TGTGCCTGGAGTGTTGATGCCTACGAGCAGTACTTC. V and J are TRBV30 and TRBJ2-7; no firm D call. Trimming left V 0 bases short and J 2 bases short, with 5 bases between. Germline CDR1 and CDR2: GTSNPN and SVGIG (reference sequence). The CDR3 has 12 residues.

This clonotype occurred many times. This chain uses TRBV2 with TRBJ2-2; D gene unclear. Germline V gene data show CDR1 as SNHLY and CDR2 as FYNNEI. The CDR3 has 12 residues. V shed 8 bases and J shed 1 base, with 5 bases lying between them. The DNA of the CDR3 is TGTGCCAGCGTGCTGAACACCGGGGAGCTGTTTTTT. Protein product: CASVLNTGELFF. Full variable domain (missing parts from reference TRBV2 and TRBJ2-2): EPEVTQTPSHQVTQMGQEVILRCVPISNHLYFYWYRQILGQKVEFLVSFYNNEISEKSEIFDDQFSVERPDGSNFTLKIRSTKLEDSAMYFCASVLNTGELFFGEGSRLTVL.

Regarding this clonotype: No conserved phenylalanine or tryptophan ends this CDR3, so it is likely a read error. The chain combines TRBV2 with TRBJ2-5, with TRBD2 as a possible D gene (5 bases). V lost 7 bases and J 4 bases, leaving 19 bases between the germline ends. Germline V gene sequence: CDR1 SNHLY, CDR2 FYNNEI. The length of the CDR3 is 15 residues. The CDR3 region has the DNA TGTGCCAGCACCCGGGATATAGGTACGCCAGAGACCCAGTACCTC. Its protein is CASTRDIGTPETQYL.

This chain connects TRBV2 to TRBJ1-1, with D perhaps matching TRBD1 (5 bases). The V end was cut by 7 bases, the J end by 1 base, with 13 bases between. The CDR3 is 14 residues long. Germline V gene lookup returns CDR1 SNHLY and CDR2 FYNNEI. The CDR3 DNA sequence: TGTGCCAGCAAGAGCGGGGGAGAGAACACTGAAGCTTTCTTT. Its translation: CASKSGGENTEAFF. The full variable domain, its missing parts supplied by reference TRBV2 and TRBJ1-1, is EPEVTQTPSHQVTQMGQEVILRCVPISNHLYFYWYRQILGQKVEFLVSFYNNEISEKSEIFDDQFSVERPDGSNFTLKIRSTKLEDSAMYFCASKSGGENTEAFFGQGTRLTVV.

The sample holds many counts of this clonotype. This chain joins TRBV5-1 and TRBJ2-3, with 8 bases identical to TRBD1. CDR1 and CDR2 from the germline V gene are SGHRS and YFSETQ. CDR3 length: 16 residues. The J segment lost 6 bases and the V segment lost 0 bases, leaving 9 bases of the junction unmatched. CDR3 in DNA: TGCGCCAGCAGCTTGGTCGCAGGGGGCCATCGGGATACGCAGTATTTT. Protein: CASSLVAGGHRDTQYF. Drawing the rest from reference TRBV5-1 and TRBJ2-3, the complete variable domain is KAGVTQTPRYLIKTRGQQVTLSCSPISGHRSVSWYQQTPGQGLQFLFEYFSETQRNKGNFPGRFSGRQFSNSRSEMNVSTLELGDSALYLCASSLVAGGHRDTQYFGPGTRLTVL.

This clonotype showed up many times. The V gene is TRBV7-2, the J gene TRBJ1-1; D remains ambiguous. The CDR3 has 15 residues. Deletions cut 1 base from V and 3 bases from J, with 12 bases between. From germline, CDR1 is SGHTA and CDR2 FQGNSA. The CDR3 protein is CASSLDPGGDTEAFF. The CDR3 DNA reads TGTGCCAGCAGCTTAGACCCGGGCGGGGACACTGAAGCTTTCTTT.

This chain links TRBV12-5 with TRBJ2-7; the match to TRBD1 covers 7 bases. Germline-derived CDR1 and CDR2 are LGHNT and FRNRAP. The J segment lost 4 bases and the V segment lost 1 base, leaving 13 bases of the junction unmatched. The CDR3 runs 17 residues. CDR3: CASGLATGALNLYEQYF. CDR3 nucleotide sequence: TGTGCTAGTGGTTTGGCCACAGGGGCCCTCAACTTATACGAGCAGTACTTC.

This clonotype occurred many times. V and J are TRBV4-2 and TRBJ1-5; perhaps TRBD1 as D (5 bases). In germline, CDR1 is LGHNA, CDR2 YNFKEQ. CDR3 size: 15 residues. V was trimmed by 1 base and J by 3 bases, leaving 10 bases between them. In DNA, the CDR3 is TGTGCCAGCAGCCAAGTCGGGGCAGACAATCAGCCCCAGCATTTT. It translates to CASSQVGADNQPQHF.

Ten or more counts support this clonotype. The chain has TRBV15 and TRBJ1-5, with 11 bases that match TRBD1. Germline assignment: CDR1 LNHNV and CDR2 YYDKDF (reference sequence). The CDR3 is 15 residues long. V was pared by 3 bases and J by 6 bases, with 4 bases of the junction left unmatched. The CDR3 DNA sequence: TGTGCCACCAGCAGGGACAGGGGGCCTAGTCAGCCCCAGCATTTT. It translates to CATSRDRGPSQPQHF.

This clonotype was seen at least ten times. The V call is TRBV3-1, the J call TRBJ2-7; D is unclear. The V and J ends lost 1 base and 4 bases respectively, with 8 bases between them. Germline-derived CDR1 and CDR2 are LGHDT and YNNKEL (reference sequence). The CDR3 runs 13 residues. CDR3 protein: CASSQGLMYEQYF. The CDR3 nucleotides read TGTGCCAGCAGCCAAGGCTTAATGTACGAGCAGTACTTC.